This entry is about one TCR beta chain. Its antigen is unidentified. The sample originates from a study of T cell responses to AZD1222 COVID-19 vaccine. Study-level results: Baseline antibody screening turned up just six or seven seropositive AZD1222 recipients. It should be noted that donors were predominantly white British and more often female, and clonal diversity was possibly underestimated. The reported proportion of spike-specific TCRs targeting unmutated variant regions was nearly half.

Germline-derived CDR1 and CDR2 are SGHTA and FQGTGA. J gave up 0 bases and V 5 bases, and 5 bases lay outside the gene matches. The CDR3 consists of 15 residues. Method: immunoSEQ multiplex PCR; TCRdb's copy keeps in-frame clones and lacks some. The data show about 140,000 clones, around 94% seen once. This chain links TRBV7-3 with TRBJ2-7; 9 bases are shared with TRBD2. Specimen: peripheral blood, collected after recovery from COVID-19. This clonotype originated in an adult who had recovered from COVID-19. The CDR3 nucleotides are TGTGCCAGCAGCATAGATAGCGGGAGCTCCTACGAGCAGTACTTC. It encodes CASSIDSGSSYEQYF.